The present TCR beta chain was sequenced within a study of beta chain features in type 1 diabetes. As every portion of the isolated RNA was reverse transcribed, the sequencing read expressed TCRB transcripts. Clones were sequenced by immunoSEQ multiplex PCR, and TCRdb holds only the in-frame ones, with some missing. The table has hundreds of thousands of clones, approximately 8.2% seen once; the top ten hold around 0.44%. Germline-derived CDR1 and CDR2 are SGHTA and FQGTGA. This CDR3 has 14 amino acids. V was trimmed by 5 bases and J by 4 bases, leaving 11 bases between them. This sequence originates from a young woman in good health. Sequenced material: central memory CD4+ T cells from blood. The chain links TRBV7-3 to TRBJ2-2; no definite D call. CDR3 in amino acids: CASSLRYLTGELFF. CDR3 coding DNA: TGTGCCAGCAGCCTTCGTTATCTCACCGGGGAGCTGTTTTTT. The whole variable domain, filled in from reference TRBV7-3 and TRBJ2-2, reads GAGVSQTPSNKVTEKGKYVELRCDPISGHTALYWYRQSLGQGPEFLIYFQGTGAADDSGLPNDRFFAVRPEGSVSTLKIQRTERGDSAVYLCASSLRYLTGELFFGEGSRLTVL.